This T cell receptor (beta chain) was identified in a study of neurological immune-mediated disorders. The CDR3 runs 13 residues. V was pared by 5 bases and J by 2 bases, with 7 bases between. The germline V gene has CDR1 SGHAT and CDR2 FQNNGV. As regards this clonotype: Its cognate antigen is unknown.

The cDNA was generated by 5'RACE with 10-nucleotide random UMIs. TCRdb re-called the 5' RACE reads with MiXCR, one entry per CDR3 protein. Of 25,000 to 35,000 distinct CDR3 sequences in the sample, 9.5% to 15% were seen once. Study outcomes and limitations: Multiple sclerosis patients had less TCR clonal expansion than even healthy controls, unlike HTLV-1-associated myelopathy. No CDR3 amino acid sequences recurred among expanded clones across subjects, suggesting private repertoires in all groups.

This receptor was obtained from a man between 60 and 70 years old in good health. Input material: PBMCs. The V gene is TRBV11-2, the J gene TRBJ2-1; D call uncertain. DNA of the CDR3: TGTGCCAGCAGCCATGGGGCCTACAATGAGCAGTTCTTC. Protein product: CASSHGAYNEQFF.